These 9 T cell receptor beta chains originate from one sample sequenced in a study of Graves' ophthalmopathy and Graves' hyperthyroidism. The study amplified TCR beta CDR3 regions using RNA transcripts. A first-round RT-PCR used HTBI primers, followed by a second-round multiplex PCR. TCRdb itself ran the multiplex PCR reads through MiXCR, one entry per CDR3 protein. The sample holds 1 million to 1.3 million distinct CDR3 sequences, about two fifths seen once. The material sequenced was peripheral blood or thyroid tissue (not recorded which). All receptors derive from an adult man with Graves' hyperthyroidism.

V and J are TRBV7-9 and TRBJ2-7, with D uncertain. This CDR3 is 12 amino acids long. The germline V gene encodes CDR1 SEHNR and CDR2 FQNEAQ (reference sequence). V dropped 5 bases and J dropped 2 bases, with 7 bases sitting between them. CDR3 amino acids: CASSTTPYEQYF. DNA for the CDR3: TGTGCCAGCAGCACCACCCCCTACGAGCAGTACTTC.

The rearrangement uses TRBV29-1 and TRBJ1-1, with TRBD1 matching 7 bases. CDR1 is SQVTM and CDR2 is ANQGSEA in the germline V gene. The length of the CDR3 is 12 residues. The CDR3 reads CSAGQLNTEAFF. The CDR3 DNA follows: TGCAGTGCGGGACAGTTGAACACTGAAGCTTTCTTT.

This clonotype has more than one count but fewer than ten. A read error may be the cause here, since a much bigger clone is one base away. The chain links TRBV12-3 or TRBV12-4 to TRBJ1-2; D call uncertain. The CDR3 covers 12 residues. The V and J ends lost 8 bases and 7 bases respectively, with 14 bases between them. The CDR3 DNA follows: TGTGCCAGCGTGGTGGGATTTCTTGGCTACACCTTC. It encodes CASVVGFLGYTF.

The chain combines TRBV7-8 with TRBJ2-5; 7 bases line up with TRBD1. Germline V CDR1 and CDR2: SGHVS, FQNEAQ. After removal of 5 bases from V and 8 bases from J, the junction contained 8 bases not matched to a gene. CDR3 length: 13 residues. The CDR3 DNA sequence: TGTGCCAGCAGCCTACAGGGGTCGGACACCCAGTACTTC. Protein product: CASSLQGSDTQYF.

The table lists this clonotype with many counts. The chain recombines TRBV15 with TRBJ2-7; D tentatively reads TRBD1 or TRBD2 (5 bases each). V lost 2 bases and J 4 bases, leaving 18 bases between the germline ends. The CDR3 is 16 amino acids. Germline loops: CDR1 LNHNV, CDR2 YYDKDF (reference sequence). DNA for the CDR3: TGTGCCACCAGCAGAAGAGGGCAGGGCGCGGTGTACGAGCAGTACTTC. It is translated as CATSRRGQGAVYEQYF.

This clonotype was found many times. This rearrangement joins TRBV7-2 to TRBJ1-3, with TRBD1 matching 7 bases. The CDR3 length is 15 residues. V lost 5 bases, J lost 0 bases, and 4 bases stayed unmatched. Germline lookup yields CDR1 SGHTA and CDR2 FQGNSA. The CDR3 DNA reads TGTGCCAGCAGCGACGGGACAGCCTCTGGAAACACCATATATTTT. It specifies CASSDGTASGNTIYF.

A few counts support this clonotype. The rearrangement links TRBV25-1 to TRBJ2-7; D is perhaps TRBD1 or TRBD2 (5 bases each). There are 14 residues in the CDR3. V lost 4 bases, J lost 0 bases, and 10 bases lay in between. Looked up from germline, CDR1 is MGHDK and CDR2 is SYGVNS. CDR3 region: CASSGGRSSYEQYF. CDR3 bases: TGTGCCAGCAGTGGGGGACGGAGCTCCTACGAGCAGTACTTC.

About this clonotype: This may arise from a read error, as a much more abundant clone is one base away. As the CDR3 is not closed by the conserved phenylalanine or tryptophan, this likely results from a read error. The chain combines TRBV20-1 with TRBJ1-1; D perhaps matches TRBD1 (5 bases). V lost 3 bases, J lost 5 bases, and 13 bases lay in between. This CDR3 contains 13 residues. The germline V gene encodes CDR1 DFQATT and CDR2 SNEGSKA (reference sequence). CDR3: CSASLPGRTEAFL. For the CDR3, the DNA is TGCAGTGCTAGTTTACCAGGGCGGACTGAAGCTTTCCTT.

The chain joins TRBV4-1 to TRBJ1-1; no clear D. The CDR3 is 16 amino acids. V was shortened by 2 bases and J by 2 bases, with 15 bases between the two germline ends. Germline V gene data show CDR1 as MGHRA and CDR2 as YSYEKL. The CDR3 region has the DNA TGCGCCAGCAGCCAAAAGTTAACAGTACCAAACACTGAAGCTTTCTTT. Protein sequence: CASSQKLTVPNTEAFF.